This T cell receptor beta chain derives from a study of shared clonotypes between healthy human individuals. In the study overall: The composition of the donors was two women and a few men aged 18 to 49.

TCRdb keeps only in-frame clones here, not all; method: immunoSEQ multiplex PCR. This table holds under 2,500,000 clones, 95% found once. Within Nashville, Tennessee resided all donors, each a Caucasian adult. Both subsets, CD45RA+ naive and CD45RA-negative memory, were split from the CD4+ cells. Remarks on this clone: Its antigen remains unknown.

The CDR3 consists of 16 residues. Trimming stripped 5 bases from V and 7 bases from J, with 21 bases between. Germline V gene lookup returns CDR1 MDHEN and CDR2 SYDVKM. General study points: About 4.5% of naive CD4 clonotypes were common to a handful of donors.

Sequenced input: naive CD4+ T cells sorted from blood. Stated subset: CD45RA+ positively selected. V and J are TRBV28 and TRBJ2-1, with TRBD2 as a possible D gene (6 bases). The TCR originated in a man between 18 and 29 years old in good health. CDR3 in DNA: TGTGCCAGCAGTCTCTCCGGGCCGAGCGGGTGGAATGAGCAGTTCTTC. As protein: CASSLSGPSGWNEQFF.